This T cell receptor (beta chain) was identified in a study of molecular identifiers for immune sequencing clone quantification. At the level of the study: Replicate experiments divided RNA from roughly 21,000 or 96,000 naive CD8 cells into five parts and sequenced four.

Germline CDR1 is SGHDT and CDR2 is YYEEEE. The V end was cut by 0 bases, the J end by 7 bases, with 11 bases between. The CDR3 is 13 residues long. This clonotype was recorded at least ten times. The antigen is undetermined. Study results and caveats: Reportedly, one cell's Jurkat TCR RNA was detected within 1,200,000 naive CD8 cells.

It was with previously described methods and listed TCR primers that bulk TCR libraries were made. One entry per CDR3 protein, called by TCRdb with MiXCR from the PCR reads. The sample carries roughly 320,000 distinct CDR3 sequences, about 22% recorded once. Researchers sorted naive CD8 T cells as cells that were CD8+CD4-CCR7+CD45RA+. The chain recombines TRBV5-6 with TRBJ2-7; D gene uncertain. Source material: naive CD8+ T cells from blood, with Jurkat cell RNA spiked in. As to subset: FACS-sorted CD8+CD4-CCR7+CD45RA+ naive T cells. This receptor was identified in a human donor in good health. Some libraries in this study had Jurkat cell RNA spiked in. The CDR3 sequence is CASSLAMTREQYF. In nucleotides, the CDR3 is TGTGCCAGCAGCTTGGCCATGACCAGGGAGCAGTACTTC.